This TCR beta chain is from a study of Ad26.COV2.S vaccination and SARS-CoV-2 variants (dated by TCRdb to the early 2020s). Some background on the complete study: Donors in the vaccine arm were drawn from COV1001, a phase I-IIa trial of Ad26.COV2.S in healthy adults that was multicentre, randomized, double-blind and placebo-controlled. TCRbeta repertoire sequencing was used to assess the specificity and breadth of SARS-CoV-2-reactive T cell receptors after Ad26.COV2.S vaccination. Ad26.COV2.S was given intramuscularly at 5x10^10 or 1x10^11 viral particles, as a single shot or as two shots 56 days apart. Trial participants were randomized into five groups of five, in which low-dose or high-dose Ad26.COV2.S was given once or twice, or placebo was given on both occasions. Investigators remained blinded to trial group allocation during experiments and outcome assessment. A total of 32 samples were included in the TCR-sequenced set, comprising roughly 19 Ad26.COV2.S vaccine recipients, 5 placebo recipients and 8 SARS-CoV-2 convalescent individuals.

The study at large found these results: The authors noted that total T cell responses may have been underestimated by the TCR breadth and depth analyses. The study was not powered to compare responses between vaccine doses or regimens. Compared with placebo recipients, Ad26.COV2.S recipients showed higher spike-specific TCR breadth (P = 0.0014). After vaccination, substantial breadth of spike-specific CD8+ and CD4+ T cell responses was reported. Vaccine and placebo recipients had similar non-spike TCR breadth, a finding consistent with the vaccine containing only spike.

On this clone: This receptor's antigen is unknown. The record has no base qualities; no much larger clone is one base away.

The immunoSEQ Assay was the method used to sequence TCRbeta CDR3 regions. After extraction, genomic DNA underwent amplification by bias-controlled multiplex PCR, followed by high-throughput sequencing. Under the source paper's analysis protocol: To quantify the absolute abundance of each unique TCRbeta CDR3 region, sequences were collapsed and filtered. T cell fraction was estimated by normalizing TCRbeta template counts to usable DNA, with usable DNA measured through amplification of reference genes found in all nucleated cells. Repertoire TCRs were annotated as SARS-CoV-2-specific when V gene, CDR3 amino acid sequence and J gene were exactly matched to a known reactive TCR set. The reference SARS-CoV-2 TCR set was derived from MIRA and filtered for enrichment in COVID-19-positive ImmuneCODE repertoires, a step that removed public or cross-reactive TCRs. Drawing on the MIRA antigens, annotated TCRs were analysed further at the level of specific ORF or position within ORF. Depth was the summed frequency of annotated unique rearrangements, while breadth was defined as annotated unique rearrangements over total unique productive rearrangements. Group comparisons of TCR breadth used two-sided Wilcoxon rank-sum tests. TCRdb took over this immuneACCESS table, retaining in-frame rearrangements with V and J assigned. Such tables are incomplete; in checked studies, under half of the missing clones stem from an unresolved V gene, and the remainder is unexplained. V and J calls and clone size are as listed in that table; D and trimming were resolved from the DNA. This sample comprises about 480,000 clones, 70% to 90% of them detected only once. Together, the top ten hold 13% of the sample.

The sample's treatment or condition, from its label and the paper: around 19 received Ad26.COV2.S at low or high dose, single or two shots; 5 received placebo; per-sample allocation not given. Repertoires of vaccine and placebo recipients were sequenced from samples collected on day 63 after the first injection. Cohort 1b enrolled some 25 adults aged 18-55 years at a single site in Boston, USA, between 29 July and 7 August 2020. Ad26.COV2.S was a replication-incompetent adenovirus type 26 vector that expressed a prefusion-stabilized SARS-CoV-2 spike protein derived from the original Wuhan strain. Trimming at the junction amounts to 4 bases on V and 4 bases on J, and the germline ends lie 9 bases apart. Looking up the germline V gene (reference sequence) yields CDR1 SGHNT and CDR2 YYREEE. Reading from cysteine to phenylalanine, the CDR3 counts 13 amino acids. The kept DNA is CDR3 alone, 39 bases in frame from the first base.

The origin of this receptor is a person between 18 and 60 years old who received the Ad26.COV2.S COVID-19 vaccine or a placebo. The sequencing used peripheral blood, collected in a trial of Ad26.COV2.S vaccine versus placebo. The chain couples TRBV5-4 to TRBJ2-1; possibly the D gene is TRBD1, per 5 matching bases. The DNA sequence is given as TGTGCCAGCAGCCATAACAGGTACAATGAGCAGTTCTTC. It encodes CASSHNRYNEQFF.